Listed here is a single T cell receptor beta chain. Its antigen is currently not known. Qualities for individual bases were not recorded, and no much larger clone is one base off. Trimming at the junction amounts to 1 base on V and 5 bases on J, and the germline ends lie 12 bases apart. The cysteine opens and the phenylalanine closes a CDR3 of 15 amino acids. The read is trimmed to its CDR3 DNA, 45 bases read in frame from base 1. CDR1 and CDR2, per the germline V gene, are SGHTA and FQGNSA. These data originate in a study of control samples from healthy donors and cancer patients (dated by TCRdb to about 2020). The protocol used for the library was the immunoSEQ multiplex PCR assay. TCRdb re-hosts the immuneACCESS table, in-frame sequences only. Its copies lack some clones; in the studies checked, an unresolved V gene accounts for under half of them, and the cause for the rest is not known. Recorded for this sample are roughly 27,000 clones; roughly 91% of them occurred a single time. Together, the top ten hold around an eighth of the sample.

The chain is made from TRBV7-2 and TRBJ1-5, with a weak D call of TRBD1 (6 bases match). This receptor was identified in a man in his fifties with lung cancer. Sample: PBMCs. The DNA sequence is as follows: TGTGCCAGCAGCTTAGGTCAGGGGCGAGATCAGCCCCAGCATTTT. Translation gives CASSLGQGRDQPQHF. Where the CDR3 stops, the reference TRBV7-2 and TRBJ1-5 genes take over; the full variable domain is GAGVSQSPSNKVTEKGKDVELRCDPISGHTALYWYRQSLGQGLEFLIYFQGNSAPDKSGLPSDRFSAERTGGSVSTLTIQRTQQEDSAVYLCASSLGQGRDQPQHFGDGTRLSIL.